Given below is one TCR beta chain in context. This specimen comes from a study of blood T cell repertoires in COVID-19. Overall study context: The United States, Italy and Spain provided the acute and convalescent COVID-19 samples. The analysed material was cDNA or gDNA that came from T cells, B-cell-depleted T cells, or PBMCs.

The CDR3 consists of 14 residues. The V gene end was trimmed by 0 bases and the J gene end by 7 bases; junction bases not matched to a gene: 3. Germline lookup yields CDR1 MNHEY and CDR2 SVGAGI. Per the authors' pipeline: Using reference gene primer amplification, nucleated cell counts were estimated. Generated by immunoSEQ multiplex PCR, the TCRdb table keeps only in-frame clones and is missing some. That table furnishes V, J and clone size, whereas the DNA furnished D and trimming. The sample holds 270,000 or so clones, roughly nine tenths seen once. Material: peripheral blood. The gene calls are TRBV6-5 and TRBJ1-2, with 9 positions matching TRBD1. This receptor was identified in a woman aged 40 to 55 who had recovered from COVID-19. CDR3 sequence: CASSYSTQGAGYTF. The CDR3 coding sequence is TGTGCCAGCAGTTACTCGACACAGGGGGCTGGCTACACCTTC.